The 2 T cell receptor beta chains reported below all come from one sample, sequenced in a study of cytomegalovirus exposure and HLA in healthy donors. The primer mix had 60 Vbeta and 13 Jbeta primers. Produced via immunoSEQ multiplex PCR; TCRdb's table is partial and in-frame only. This sample's table reports roughly 200,000 clones. The sequenced sample was PBMCs. The receptor set was obtained from a man aged 25 to 45 in good health and CMV-seronegative.

The genes are TRBV18 and TRBJ1-1; TRBD1 is a possible D gene (5 bases). V lost 0 bases to trimming and J lost 5 bases, with 13 bases between them. Germline V gives CDR1 KGHSH, CDR2 LQKENI. The CDR3 consists of 15 residues. The CDR3 protein is CASSPPQHRGTEAFF. The CDR3 coding sequence is TGTGCCAGCTCACCACCGCAACACCGGGGGACTGAAGCTTTCTTT.

The V and J genes are TRBV10-1 and TRBJ2-7; 8 positions agree with TRBD1. The CDR3 length is 14 residues. From germline, CDR1 is WNHNN and CDR2 SYGVQD (reference sequence). Losses at the gene ends were 6 bases for V and 1 base for J; bases not matched to a gene: 5. CDR3 in amino acids: CASSPQGGSYEQYF. The CDR3 DNA reads as TGCGCCAGCAGCCCACAGGGGGGTTCCTACGAGCAGTACTTC.